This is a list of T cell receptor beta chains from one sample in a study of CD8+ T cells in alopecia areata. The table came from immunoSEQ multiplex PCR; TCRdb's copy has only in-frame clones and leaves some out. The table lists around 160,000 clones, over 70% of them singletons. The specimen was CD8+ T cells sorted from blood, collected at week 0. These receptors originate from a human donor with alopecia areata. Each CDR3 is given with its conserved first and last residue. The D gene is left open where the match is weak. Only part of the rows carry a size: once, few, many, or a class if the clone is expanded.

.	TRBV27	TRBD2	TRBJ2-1	CASSPVAGGPGHNEQFF	TGTGCCAGCAGTCCCGTAGCGGGAGGGCCTGGGCACAATGAGCAGTTCTTC
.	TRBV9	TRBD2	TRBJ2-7	CASSVEGTSGNEQYF	TGTGCCAGCAGCGTAGAAGGGACTAGCGGAAACGAGCAGTACTTC
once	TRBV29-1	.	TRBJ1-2	CSAGGAERGDGYTF	TGCAGCGCCGGGGGGGCAGAGAGAGGTGATGGCTACACCTTC
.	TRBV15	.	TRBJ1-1	CATSRDWRGSNTEAFF	TGTGCCACCAGCAGAGATTGGCGGGGATCGAACACTGAAGCTTTCTTT
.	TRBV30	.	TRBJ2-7	CAWGSRGVRNEQYF	TGTGCCTGGGGTAGCAGGGGAGTGAGGAACGAGCAGTACTTC
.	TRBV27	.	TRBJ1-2	CASRSYGYTF	TGTGCCAGCAGGAGTTATGGCTACACCTTC
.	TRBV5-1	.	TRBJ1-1	CASSFGETGEAFF	TGCGCCAGCAGCTTCGGGGAGACAGGAGAAGCTTTCTTT
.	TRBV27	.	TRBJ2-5	CASSRRSGAETQYF	TGTGCCAGCAGCCGTAGGTCAGGGGCAGAGACCCAGTACTTC
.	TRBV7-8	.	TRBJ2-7	CASSLAAYEQYF	TGTGCCAGCAGCTTAGCGGCCTACGAGCAGTACTTC
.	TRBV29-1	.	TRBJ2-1	CSVRDYNEQFF	TGCAGCGTTCGGGACTACAATGAGCAGTTCTTC
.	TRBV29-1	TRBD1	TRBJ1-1	CSVELDREAFF	TGCAGCGTTGAGCTGGACAGGGAAGCTTTCTTT